The rows below give T cell receptor beta chains drawn from one sample of a study of regulatory T cells in long-lasting Graves disease. TCRdb independently ran MiXCR on the multiplex PCR reads; one entry per CDR3 protein. Among 400,000 to 550,000 distinct CDR3 sequences listed, roughly 17% were seen once. This same sample was also part of a study on T cells in Graves' hyperthyroidism and ophthalmopathy.

Material: peripheral blood mononuclear cells (PBMCs), obtained at new diagnosis, from a patient treated with antithyroid drugs. These receptors were obtained from a woman under 30 with Graves disease. The CDR3 runs from the conserved cysteine through the conserved F or W. Fields, in order: D gene, clone size, CDR3 length, J gene, V gene, CDR3 protein. The D gene is left open where the match is weak. Where a row states a size, it is once, few, many or the class of an expanded clone; other rows omit it.

- | many | 11 | TRBJ2-7 | TRBV3-1 | CASSQGPEQYF
- | - | 12 | TRBJ1-1 | TRBV28 | CASTPGFTEAFF
TRBD1 | - | 16 | TRBJ2-2 | TRBV20-1 | CSARDAGQVFTGELFF
- | - | 13 | TRBJ2-3 | TRBV20-1 | CSALGGTRDTQYF
TRBD1 | many | 17 | TRBJ2-1 | TRBV12-3/TRBV12-4 | CASREAGTGLSYNEQFF
TRBD1 | many | 15 | TRBJ1-2 | TRBV11-2 | CASSLGPGGQGGYTF
- | - | 17 | TRBJ1-2 | TRBV4-1 | CASSQEQRAPINYGYTF
TRBD1 | - | 14 | TRBJ2-3 | TRBV6-1 | CASRSIPGQGWKYF
- | - | 14 | TRBJ1-4 | TRBV6-1 | CASIGRHSNEKLFF
- | many | 15 | TRBJ1-4 | TRBV2 | CASTNTGPINEKLFF
- | many | 15 | TRBJ1-2 | TRBV28 | CASSIDSASYYGYTF
TRBD2 | - | 15 | TRBJ2-1 | TRBV7-2 | CASSLGPSGYNEQFF
TRBD2 | - | 16 | TRBJ2-7 | TRBV5-1 | CASSFGPSGDPYEQYF
- | many | 13 | TRBJ2-7 | TRBV12-3/TRBV12-4 | CASSKDSAYEQYF
- | - | 16 | TRBJ1-1 | TRBV20-1 | CSARDPRRDGNTEAFF
- | few | 14 | TRBJ2-5 | TRBV20-1 | CSARGDEEWETQYF
- | many | 14 | TRBJ1-5 | TRBV3-1 | CASSQDTTNQPQHF
- | few | 14 | TRBJ2-6 | TRBV30 | CAWSGTGGANVLTF
TRBD1 | few | 14 | - | TRBV28 | CASCPRQGWETQYF
TRBD1 | - | 13 | TRBJ1-5 | TRBV20-1 | CSAKTGVNQPQHF
- | many | 14 | TRBJ2-5 | TRBV5-4 | CASSLEGFQETQYF
TRBD1 | - | 15 | TRBJ2-4 | TRBV24-1 | CATSESGTGVNIQYF
- | - | 16 | TRBJ2-1 | TRBV19 | CASSIFAGAEATEQFF
TRBD1 | - | 15 | TRBJ1-6 | TRBV5-1 | CASSAGQGYNSPLHF
- | - | 13 | TRBJ1-2 | TRBV29-1 | CSVSDSPNYGYTF
TRBD2 | many | 16 | TRBJ2-1 | TRBV2 | CASREIAGGSYNEQFF
TRBD2 | many | 15 | TRBJ2-1 | TRBV20-1 | CSASRLAALVGEQFF
TRBD2 | few | 16 | TRBJ2-2 | TRBV9 | CASSVGSGGNTGELFF
TRBD1 | many | 17 | TRBJ2-1 | TRBV7-2 | CASSLSGRGRKYNEQFF
- | - | 13 | TRBJ1-5 | TRBV7-8 | CASSFGALQPQHF
TRBD1 | many | 14 | TRBJ2-1 | TRBV11-3 | CASSFGTGANEQFF
TRBD2 | many | 16 | TRBJ2-7 | TRBV12-3/TRBV12-4 | CASSNSGLAGGGEQYF
- | many | 16 | TRBJ2-5 | TRBV20-1 | CSAAGWGRGVRETQYF
TRBD1 | many | 15 | TRBJ1-1 | TRBV27 | CASRTIRRDREKAFF
TRBD2 | many | 15 | TRBJ2-3 | TRBV20-1 | CSARQLAGGPDTQYF
- | - | 15 | TRBJ2-7 | TRBV7-2 | CASSSRARGGYEQYF
- | - | 13 | TRBJ1-1 | TRBV12-3/TRBV12-4 | CASSLGRGKEAFF
TRBD1 | - | 15 | TRBJ1-2 | TRBV19 | CASSMTAGGLYGYTF
TRBD1 | - | 15 | TRBJ1-2 | TRBV29-1 | CSVEAWDRGTYGYTF
TRBD1 | many | 17 | TRBJ2-4 | TRBV6-5 | CASSYSWTGLAKNIQYF
TRBD1 | - | 13 | TRBJ1-2 | TRBV29-1 | CSVEGGTGSGYTF
TRBD2 | few | 14 | TRBJ2-1 | TRBV12-3/TRBV12-4 | CASSGLAAVNEQFF
TRBD2 | many | 14 | TRBJ2-7 | TRBV10-3 | CAISALAGEYEQYF
- | many | 15 | TRBJ1-2 | TRBV28 | CASSAGDNPWDGYTF
- | few | 13 | TRBJ2-5 | TRBV24-1 | CATSGWTEETQYF
TRBD2 | - | 15 | TRBJ2-5 | TRBV6-1 | CASSGAGGWRETQYF
- | - | 14 | TRBJ2-2 | TRBV6-1 | CASSTVGDTGELFF
TRBD2 | many | 16 | TRBJ2-7 | TRBV28 | CASSISGRAGRYEQYF
TRBD2 | - | 16 | TRBJ2-7 | TRBV24-1 | CATSDPTSEGTYEQYF
TRBD1 | many | 13 | TRBJ1-2 | TRBV29-1 | CSVWTGENYGYTF
- | - | 14 | TRBJ2-5 | TRBV5-1 | CASRSGVSQETQYF
TRBD1 | - | 16 | TRBJ1-1 | TRBV4-3 | CASSQDRGGLNTEAFF
TRBD2 | many | 17 | TRBJ2-3 | TRBV11-2 | CASSFRTSGTFADTQYF
TRBD1 | - | 17 | TRBJ1-4 | TRBV6-1 | CASSQSRDRGTNEKLFF
- | - | 16 | TRBJ2-2 | TRBV4-3 | CASSQGAGTNTGELFF
TRBD1 | - | 15 | - | TRBV18 | CASSPPDRPRETQYF
- | few | 11 | TRBJ1-4 | TRBV28 | CASSFEGQLFF
TRBD2 | many | 15 | TRBJ2-1 | TRBV27 | CASTPAGEGHFEQFF